This is a list of T cell receptor beta chains from one sample in a study of CD8 T cells in ankylosing spondylitis. TCRdb re-analysed the 5' RACE reads in MiXCR, keeping a single row per CDR3 protein. The sample contains approximately 540,000 distinct CDR3 sequences, roughly an eighth of which appear only once. Sequencing input: blood, either unsorted or a sorted T cell fraction (not recorded which). These receptors came from a male donor with ankylosing spondylitis. Each CDR3 is given with its conserved first and last residue. Some rows mark clone size as missing; the rest say once, few, many or name a class of expanded clone.

>TRBV7-2|NA
CASSTGHQPNYGYTF
>TRBV7-8|many
CASSLISQEWETQYF
>TRBV12-3/TRBV12-4|many
CASSSAGTGATNEQFF
>TRBV6-1|NA
CASSGSGGPGETQYF
>TRBV4-1|many
CASSQEAAGTEETQYF
>TRBV11-2|few
CASSLGSAAYNEQFF
>TRBV24-1|few
CATSDLKPSGSDEQFF
>TRBV29-1|many
CSVRTSGGDTQYF
>TRBV3-1|few
CASSQSRDGYTF
>TRBV20-1|NA
CSAPGTSGRALYEQYF
>TRBV24-1|NA
CATSPTGGGRETQYF
>TRBV7-2|NA
CASSPAGALYEQYF
>TRBV10-3|many
CAISDLDTQYF
>TRBV12-3/TRBV12-4|few
CASSDSYSNQPQHF
>TRBV25-1|few
CASSESAHRGRAYGYTF
>TRBV5-1|NA
CASRSGTNSNQPQHF
>TRBV6-2/TRBV6-3|few
CASRPQLAGNNEQFF
>TRBV20-1|many
CSARFAYGGDEQFF
>TRBV7-9|many
CASSLGQGDTQYF
>TRBV10-3|NA
CAISGSLAGDVKLFF
>TRBV3-1|many
CASSYGTGEPNEQFF
>TRBV29-1|many
CSVRASGMDTQYF
>TRBV5-1|few
CASSLFQGSYGYTF
>TRBV29-1|many
CSVVHQASGNTIYF
>TRBV3-1|many
CASRESGTQYF
>TRBV4-1|few
CASSQEDRGYNEQFF
>TRBV20-1|few
CSARSLTSGRALSNEQFF
>TRBV12-3/TRBV12-4|many
CASSPSGVSSYNEQFF
>TRBV20-1|NA
CSATPGVGELFF
>TRBV7-2|NA
CASSSVPGLHEQYF
>TRBV18|few
CASSPTGGREDTQYF
>TRBV7-2|few
CASSSPERVSNQPQHF
>TRBV18|NA
CASSPMIPPTDTQYF
>TRBV12-3/TRBV12-4|NA
CASSERTSGSGRTGELFF
>TRBV11-2|few
CASSSPGGRAEGTDTQYF
>TRBV6-1|few
CASRVAGWDTEAFF
>TRBV20-1|few
CSRLGAGPDTQYF
>TRBV20-1|NA
CSARGVSGTSTDTQYF
>TRBV5-1|few
CASSTQSGSPLHF
>TRBV20-1|NA
CSARVKLAGDYNEQFF
>TRBV20-1|many
CSIPGTDYNEQFF
>TRBV20-1|few
CSARRGTLSTYGYTF
>TRBV6-5|NA
CASSFFLDARYGYTF
>TRBV7-9|few
CASSPGTSLYNEQFF
>TRBV13|few
CASSIKRGEQYF
>TRBV7-6|NA
CASSLVGSGYTDTQYF
>TRBV29-1|NA
CSVYPNPGTEGLAGYNEQFF